A selection of T cell receptor beta chains follows, all from one sample in a study of patients and donors after allogeneic stem cell transplantation. TCRdb re-analysed the RT-PCR reads in MiXCR, keeping a single row per CDR3 protein. The sample yields roughly 880,000 distinct CDR3 sequences, about a sixth seen once. Sequencing input: blood, either unsorted or a sorted T cell fraction (not recorded which). Receptors originate from a human donor who was either an allogeneic HSCT recipient or a stem cell or donor lymphocyte infusion donor (not recorded which). It is not recorded whose cells these are; they may come from a transplant donor. Each CDR3 is given with its conserved first and last residue. The D gene is left open where the match is weak. The size of a clone is reported for some rows only, either as once, few or many, or as a class for expanded clones.

DNA	CDR3	D	length	V	size	J
TGCAGTGCTAGTGCCCAGGGGATCAACGAGCAGTACTTC	CSASAQGINEQYF	NA	13	TRBV20-1	NA	TRBJ2-7
TGTGCCAGCAGAGGACAGGGGGCTCCGCGAGAAAAACTGTTTTTT	CASRGQGAPREKLFF	TRBD1	15	TRBV6-1	few	TRBJ1-4
TGTGCCAGCAGACTTGGTGGCCACATGAACACTGAAGCTTTCTTT	CASRLGGHMNTEAFF	NA	15	TRBV12-3/TRBV12-4	few	TRBJ1-1
TGTGCCAGCAGCTTAGCGGGAGGACAGAGCTCCTATAATTCACCCCTCCACTTT	CASSLAGGQSSYNSPLHF	NA	18	TRBV7-8	many	TRBJ1-6
TGCAGTGCTAAATCGTTGGCTAGCGGGAGGGCCCTGGGCACAGATACGCAGTATTTT	CSAKSLASGRALGTDTQYF	TRBD2	19	TRBV20-1	once	TRBJ2-3
TGTGCCAGCAGCGTAGATATAGCGGGGTTGCGGGTTGTAACTAATGAGCAGTTCTTC	CASSVDIAGLRVVTNEQFF	TRBD2	19	TRBV9	NA	TRBJ2-1
TGTGCCAGCAGCCTATTGACTAGCGGGGAGACCCAGTACTTC	CASSLLTSGETQYF	TRBD2	14	TRBV4-2	NA	TRBJ2-5
TGCGCCAGCAGCCAAGACCCGGGGGGCAATTTCCCAGATACGCAGTATTTT	CASSQDPGGNFPDTQYF	NA	17	TRBV4-1	NA	TRBJ2-3
TGTGCCAGCAGCAGACGACTAGCGGGCGAGCAGTTCTTC	CASSRRLAGEQFF	TRBD2	13	TRBV3-1	many	TRBJ2-1
TGTGCCATCAGGGGCGGGAGCTCTGGAAACACCATATATTTT	CAIRGGSSGNTIYF	NA	14	TRBV10-3	NA	TRBJ1-3
TGTGCCAGCGGAGGATTTCCGGGACAGGGCCCCCAGGAGCAGTTCTTC	CASGGFPGQGPQEQFF	TRBD1	16	TRBV9	NA	TRBJ2-1
TGTGCCAGCAGTTTGGAATACGAGGGGGGGGAAGGCTACACCTTC	CASSLEYEGGEGYTF	NA	15	TRBV27	NA	TRBJ1-2
TGTGCCAGCAGCGGAACGACAGGGAGGGAAGATACGCAGTATTTT	CASSGTTGREDTQYF	NA	15	TRBV7-2	NA	TRBJ2-3
TGTGCCAGCAGTTCGTTCAGAGCAACTAATGAAAAACTGTTTTTT	CASSSFRATNEKLFF	NA	15	TRBV12-3/TRBV12-4	few	TRBJ1-4
TGTGCCAGCAGTTTAGGGCAGGCCTCCCTCCACTTT	CASSLGQASLHF	NA	12	TRBV12-3/TRBV12-4	many	TRBJ1-6
TGTGCTAGCAGCTCCTACAGGGGGAGAAACTACAATGAGCAGTTCTTC	CASSSYRGRNYNEQFF	TRBD1	16	TRBV7-7	many	TRBJ2-1
TGTGCCAGCAGCATAGAGCGGGATCCGTACCAAGAGACCCAGTACTTC	CASSIERDPYQETQYF	TRBD2	16	TRBV7-2	NA	TRBJ2-5
TGTGCCAGCAGCTTAGAAGTTAGGCTAGCAGCAAAAGAGACCCAGTACTTC	CASSLEVRLAAKETQYF	NA	17	TRBV7-2	NA	TRBJ2-5
TGTGCCTGGAGTGGAGCGGGATCACCCCTCCACTTT	CAWSGAGSPLHF	NA	12	TRBV30	NA	TRBJ1-6
TGTGCCAGTAGTTGGGACAATCCTATGAACACTGAAGCTTTCTTT	CASSWDNPMNTEAFF	NA	15	TRBV19	NA	TRBJ1-1
TGTGCCAGCAGCGTAGTCGGCGTCGGGGAGACCCAGTACTTC	CASSVVGVGETQYF	NA	14	TRBV9	few	TRBJ2-5
TGTGCCGTATTAAAGCGTAATGAGCAGTTCTTC	CAVLKRNEQFF	NA	11	TRBV12-3/TRBV12-4	few	TRBJ2-1
TGTGCCAGCAGCTTCGGGGGCTCAAGACACGAGCAGTACTTC	CASSFGGSRHEQYF	NA	14	TRBV7-9	NA	TRBJ2-7
TGTGCCAGCAGCCTTCAGGGGATCAGGGACGAGCAGTACTTC	CASSLQGIRDEQYF	NA	14	TRBV7-9	NA	TRBJ2-7
TGTGCCAGCAGCCGGGATGACAGGAACTCCTACGAGCAGTACTTC	CASSRDDRNSYEQYF	NA	15	TRBV7-2	NA	TRBJ2-7
TGTGCCAGCAGTCTCCTCACGAACGAGCAGTACTTC	CASSLLTNEQYF	NA	12	TRBV12-3/TRBV12-4	many	TRBJ2-7
TGTGCCAGCAGTTCGACCTCTCTAGCGGGGGGTGGGACAGATACGCAGTATTTT	CASSSTSLAGGGTDTQYF	TRBD2	18	TRBV6-5	few	TRBJ2-3
TGCAGTGCCTCAGAGGGAGGGCGAGTCGCCGAGCAGTACTTC	CSASEGGRVAEQYF	TRBD2	14	TRBV20-1	few	TRBJ2-7
TGTGCCAGCAGCGTACTGGGCAGGACCGAAGCTTTCTTT	CASSVLGRTEAFF	NA	13	TRBV9	few	TRBJ1-1
TGTGCCAGCAGTTTAGCGAATGGGCAGGTCGAAGCTTTCTTT	CASSLANGQVEAFF	NA	14	TRBV12-3/TRBV12-4	NA	TRBJ1-1
TGTGCCAGCAGCCGAGATGCCGTCTCTGGGGCCAACGTCCTGACTTTC	CASSRDAVSGANVLTF	NA	16	TRBV12-3/TRBV12-4	few	TRBJ2-6
TGTGCCAGCAGCCCTATCATACAAGCGGGAGGGCTCAATGAGCAGTTCTTC	CASSPIIQAGGLNEQFF	TRBD2	17	TRBV7-9	NA	TRBJ2-1
TGTGCCAGCAGTTCAGGGAGAGCCCAGCATTTT	CASSSGRAQHF	NA	11	TRBV12-3/TRBV12-4	many	TRBJ1-5
TGTGCCACCAGCAACTCAGGGGAGGGAAACACCATATATTTT	CATSNSGEGNTIYF	NA	14	TRBV15	once	TRBJ1-3
TGTGCCAGCAGCATGGTCGGGGGTGAGGGGGAGACCCAGTACTTC	CASSMVGGEGETQYF	NA	15	TRBV12-3/TRBV12-4	few	TRBJ2-5
TGTGCCAGCAGACAGGACAGGGAATCCACTGAAGCTTTCTTT	CASRQDRESTEAFF	TRBD1	14	TRBV12-3/TRBV12-4	few	TRBJ1-1
TGTGCCAGCAGCAAAGTGATGACAGGGGCGAAAACCCACCGTGGCTACACCTTC	CASSKVMTGAKTHRGYTF	NA	18	TRBV21-1	few	TRBJ1-2
TGTGCCAGTAGTATCTGGGCCACTGAAGCTTTCTTT	CASSIWATEAFF	NA	12	TRBV19	once	TRBJ1-1
TGTGCCAGCTCACCCATCCTAGACCTCGCAGATACGCAGTATTTT	CASSPILDLADTQYF	NA	15	TRBV18	few	TRBJ2-3
TGTGCCAGCAGTCCGGGACAGGGCAGGAGAAAGCCCCAGCATTTT	CASSPGQGRRKPQHF	TRBD1	15	TRBV27	NA	TRBJ1-5
TGTGCCAGCAGCTCGTATAGGAGGGAGGGAAGCACTGAAGCTTTCTTT	CASSSYRREGSTEAFF	NA	16	TRBV6-1	few	TRBJ1-1
TGTGCCACCAGTGATCCGGGGACAGAAAATTCCTACAATGAGCAGTTCTTC	CATSDPGTENSYNEQFF	TRBD1	17	TRBV24-1	NA	TRBJ2-1
TGCGCCAGCAGCCAAATTTACGGGACTAGCGGGAGTTTCTACAATGAGCAGTTCTTC	CASSQIYGTSGSFYNEQFF	TRBD2	19	TRBV4-1	NA	TRBJ2-1
TGTGCCAGCAGCTTTTACTCGAGTTTGGGGTCTGGAAACACCATATATTTT	CASSFYSSLGSGNTIYF	NA	17	TRBV7-9	few	TRBJ1-3
TGTGCCAGCAGCCAAGCGGGACAGGGGAACACTGAAGCTTTCTTT	CASSQAGQGNTEAFF	TRBD1	15	TRBV4-2	NA	TRBJ1-1
TGCAGTGCTACGGCCCCCTCTACAACTAATGAAAAACTGTTTTTT	CSATAPSTTNEKLFF	NA	15	TRBV20-1	NA	TRBJ1-4
TGCGCCAGCAGGCCCCGCACAGGGGATGACAATGAGCAGTTCTTC	CASRPRTGDDNEQFF	TRBD1	15	TRBV5-1	few	TRBJ2-1
TGTGCCAGCAGTTACAACGGACAGGTCTCCTACGAGCAGTACTTC	CASSYNGQVSYEQYF	TRBD1	15	TRBV6-5	few	TRBJ2-7
TGTGCCAGCAGCGAGGTGGGGCGGGGGGGACAAGAGACCCAGTACTTC	CASSEVGRGGQETQYF	TRBD2	16	TRBV7-2	few	TRBJ2-5